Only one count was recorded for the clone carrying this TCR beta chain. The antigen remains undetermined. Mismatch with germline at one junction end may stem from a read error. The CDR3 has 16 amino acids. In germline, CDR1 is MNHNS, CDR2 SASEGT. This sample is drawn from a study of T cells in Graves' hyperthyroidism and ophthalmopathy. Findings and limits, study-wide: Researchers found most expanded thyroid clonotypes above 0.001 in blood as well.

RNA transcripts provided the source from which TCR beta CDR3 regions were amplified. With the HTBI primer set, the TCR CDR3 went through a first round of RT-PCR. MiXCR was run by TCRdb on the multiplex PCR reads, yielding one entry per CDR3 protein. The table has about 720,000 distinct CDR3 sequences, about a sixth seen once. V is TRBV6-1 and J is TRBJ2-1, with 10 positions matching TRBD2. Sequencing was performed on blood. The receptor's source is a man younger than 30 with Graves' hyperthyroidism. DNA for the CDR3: TGTGTCAGCAGTGAAACCACGGCGGGACTAGCGCGTGAGCAGTTCTTC. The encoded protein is CVSSETTAGLAREQFF.